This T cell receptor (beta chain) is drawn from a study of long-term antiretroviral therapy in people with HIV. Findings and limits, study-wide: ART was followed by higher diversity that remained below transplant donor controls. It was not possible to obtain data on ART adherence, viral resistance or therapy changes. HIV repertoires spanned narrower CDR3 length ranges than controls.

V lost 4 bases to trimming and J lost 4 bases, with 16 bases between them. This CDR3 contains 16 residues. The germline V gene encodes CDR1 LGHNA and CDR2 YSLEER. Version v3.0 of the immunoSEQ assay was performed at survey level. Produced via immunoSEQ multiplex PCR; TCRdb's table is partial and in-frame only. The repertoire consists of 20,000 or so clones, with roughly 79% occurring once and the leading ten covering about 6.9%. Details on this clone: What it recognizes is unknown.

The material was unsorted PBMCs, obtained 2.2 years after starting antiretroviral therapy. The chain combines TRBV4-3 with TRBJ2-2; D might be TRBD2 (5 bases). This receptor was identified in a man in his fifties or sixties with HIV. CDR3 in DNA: TGCGCCAGCAGCCTCAGAAGTGGGAGCGGCACCGGGGAGCTGTTTTTT. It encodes CASSLRSGSGTGELFF.